The 5 T cell receptor beta chains below were found in one sample sequenced in a study of CD8+CD57+ T cells in acquired aplastic anemia. Individuals selected for sequencing had exhibited CD8+CD57+ cell expansion on flow cytometry. It was genomic DNA that served as the template for profiling TCR beta VDJ and CDR3. Using its own MiXCR run on the reads, TCRdb lists one record per CDR3 protein. The sample lists some 150,000 distinct CDR3 sequences; about two thirds were seen once. The sample was sorted CD4+, CD8+, or CD8+CD57+ T cells (not recorded which) from PBMCs. The origin of the receptors is a human donor with aplastic anemia.

The CDR3 sequence: CASSPGLGNQPQHF. The CDR3 DNA sequence: TGTGCCAGTAGCCCAGGGTTGGGCAATCAGCCCCAGCATTTT. The chain links TRBV19 to TRBJ1-5, with D tentatively TRBD1 (5 bases). Trimming pared 6 bases from V and 2 bases from J, leaving 11 bases between. Germline V lookup: CDR1 LNHDA, CDR2 SQIVND (reference sequence). The CDR3 contains 14 residues.

This clonotype was counted between two and nine times. The chain couples TRBV20-1 to TRBJ2-2; possible D gene TRBD2, 6 bases. Trimming cost V 3 bases and J 8 bases, with 22 bases left between them. The CDR3 has 16 amino acids. Germline V lookup: CDR1 DFQATT, CDR2 SNEGSKA (reference sequence). DNA for the CDR3: TGCAGTGCTAGGGGCCCGTATACGGGAGAAGCTGGGGAGCTGTTTTTT. This translates into CSARGPYTGEAGELFF.

J is TRBJ1-4 and V is TRBV24-1; D is uncertain. This CDR3 region has 14 residues. Germline V gene data show CDR1 as KGHDR and CDR2 as SFDVKD. The germline V and J ends were trimmed by 9 bases and 4 bases, with 14 bases remaining between them. DNA of the CDR3: TGTGCCACCCCAGCAGGTGCCTATAATGAAAAACTGTTTTTT. Translated: CATPAGAYNEKLFF.

This chain joins TRBV7-6 and TRBJ2-1; D is uncertain. This CDR3 has 12 residues. With 3 bases removed from V and 10 bases from J, the gap between germline ends came to 10 bases. The germline V gene has CDR1 SGHVS and CDR2 FNYEAQ. CDR3 in amino acids: CASSFTAGEQFF. CDR3 nucleotides: TGTGCCAGCAGCTTCACAGCTGGGGAGCAGTTCTTC.

The chain carries TRBV20-1 and TRBJ2-7; TRBD2 agrees at 12 bases. The V gene end was trimmed by 6 bases and the J gene end by 6 bases; junction bases not matched to a gene: 9. The CDR3 consists of 14 residues. Germline CDR1 reads DFQATT; CDR2 reads SNEGSKA (reference sequence). The CDR3 protein is CSALASGRASEQYF. CDR3 coding DNA: TGCAGTGCCCTGGCTAGCGGGAGGGCTAGCGAGCAGTACTTC.